These T cell receptor beta chains were read from a single sample in a study of CXCR3-negative and CXCR3-positive naive CD8 T cells. From its re-call of the 5' RACE reads, TCRdb lists each CDR3 protein once, without DNA. This sample's table has about 56,000 distinct CDR3 sequences. Sequencing was performed on memory CD8+ T cells from blood. These receptors were collected from a human donor in good health. Some clones in this sample may be carry-over from other donors' samples. CDR3s include the opening cysteine and the closing phenylalanine or tryptophan. The listing skips clone size in some rows; elsewhere it reads once, few, many or a size class.

TRBJ2-5,.,TRBV12-3/TRBV12-4,CASSPGTEETQYF
TRBJ1-4,.,TRBV12-3/TRBV12-4,CASSLLDEKLSF
TRBJ1-1,.,TRBV27,CASSSLTGIVTEAFF
TRBJ2-7,.,TRBV3-1,CASSQEMPIGTSEVYEQYF
TRBJ2-1,.,TRBV7-8,CASSSGGNEQFF
TRBJ1-1,medium-sized,TRBV20-1,CSLKRVADTEAFF
TRBJ2-7,.,TRBV7-9,CASSYTLDRGYEQYF
TRBJ2-1,.,TRBV4-1,CASSQQGEARDEQFF
TRBJ2-7,.,TRBV12-3/TRBV12-4,CASSGGLAGEPGEQYF
TRBJ2-1,.,TRBV7-2,CASSPLAYEQFF
TRBJ2-3,.,TRBV29-1,CSVESLSGTDTQYF
TRBJ1-2,.,TRBV4-1,CASSQEELYGYTF
TRBJ2-5,.,TRBV29-1,CSGIQSQETQYF
TRBJ2-2,.,TRBV2,CASSDATRTGMDTGELFF
TRBJ2-1,.,TRBV6-2/TRBV6-3,CASSGQGAYNEQFF
TRBJ2-5,.,TRBV10-1,CASSESISLAGRGKTQYF
TRBJ1-1,.,TRBV5-6,CASSLLTGIETEAFF
TRBJ2-7,.,TRBV27,CASSSTPLHPQQYF
TRBJ1-3,.,TRBV29-1,CSVPGSGNTIYF
TRBJ1-2,.,TRBV27,CASSPRDSLSHGYTF
TRBJ2-7,medium-sized,TRBV20-1,CSARGLIAGEINEQYF
TRBJ1-5,.,TRBV27,CASSFEGNGNQPQHF
TRBJ2-7,.,TRBV29-1,CSVEVGPIRGLGEQYF
TRBJ1-1,.,TRBV6-5,CASSWGAGVTEAFF
TRBJ1-2,.,TRBV20-1,CSARLGERGYTF
TRBJ2-7,.,TRBV29-1,CSVELDPNSYEQYF
TRBJ2-7,.,TRBV6-5,CASSGTGGEQYF
TRBJ1-2,.,TRBV29-1,CSVEEQGNYGYTF
TRBJ2-2,.,TRBV7-9,CASSFPSRGGANTGELFF
TRBJ2-2,.,TRBV27,CASSPDPTSTGELFF
TRBJ2-5,.,TRBV6-6,CASSYPPGGSYQETQYF
TRBJ2-7,.,TRBV7-9,CASSSSRSYEQYF
TRBJ2-3,.,TRBV28,CASSLTGGYTDTQYF
TRBJ2-1,.,TRBV11-3,CASSLSLQGNNEQFF
TRBJ2-7,.,TRBV29-1,CSVRGDINEQYF
TRBJ2-3,.,TRBV15,CATSARQGWDTQYF
TRBJ1-2,.,TRBV20-1,CSARDAAANYGYTF
TRBJ2-5,.,TRBV29-1,CSVEGDRETQYF
TRBJ1-2,.,TRBV29-1,CSVEGGDRLDGYTF
TRBJ2-4,.,TRBV21-1,CASSKDRGLATKNIQYF
TRBJ1-2,.,TRBV4-3,CASSQAPRTESNGYTF
TRBJ2-2,.,TRBV29-1,CSVEESGWRNTGELFF
TRBJ1-2,.,TRBV5-8,CASSLGINDGYTF
TRBJ2-5,.,TRBV6-1,CASSEHRGRETQYF
TRBJ2-7,.,TRBV12-3/TRBV12-4,CASRPDRSYEQYF
TRBJ1-2,.,TRBV9,CASSSPGQYYGYTF
TRBJ2-3,.,TRBV15,CATSSARGGPPTDTQYF
TRBJ2-4,.,TRBV19,CASHKGSLAGEGKNIQYF
TRBJ1-1,.,TRBV6-5,CASRCGQGALEAFF
TRBJ2-1,.,TRBV20-1,CSAGTGSSYNEQFF
TRBJ2-7,.,TRBV15,CATSRAQGAYEQYF
TRBJ2-3,.,TRBV7-9,CASSSNRADTQYF
TRBJ2-7,.,TRBV28,CASGLMAGWYEQYF
TRBJ1-3,.,TRBV21-1,CASSKGLGREAVERNTIYF
TRBJ2-7,.,TRBV29-1,CSVEEGTSGGFPYEQYF
TRBJ2-7,.,TRBV5-1,CASSPGQGWDEQYF
TRBJ2-3,.,TRBV7-9,CASTGRGADTQYF
TRBJ2-1,.,TRBV20-1,CSARDNSRREQFF